These 25 T cell receptor beta chains were all obtained from the same sample, sequenced in a study of blood T cell repertoires in COVID-19. Generated by immunoSEQ multiplex PCR, the TCRdb table keeps only in-frame clones and is missing some. The table lists more than 7,500 clones, about nine tenths of them singletons. Sequenced sample: peripheral blood. These receptors originate from a woman aged 50 to 65 with active COVID-19.

The chain has TRBV12-5 and TRBJ2-7; TRBD1 might be the D (5 bases). The CDR3 loop spans 14 amino acids. Germline assignment: CDR1 LGHNT and CDR2 FRNRAP. V lost 1 base and J lost 1, with 8 bases in between. The CDR3 DNA reads TGTGCTAGTGGTTTGGATAACAGGTCCTACGAGCAGTACTTC. Translation: CASGLDNRSYEQYF.

CDR3 sequence reads: CASSETTEQYF. CDR3 bases: TGCGCCAGCAGCGAGACTACGGAGCAGTATTTT. The gene calls are TRBV5-1 and TRBJ2-3; D might be TRBD2 (5 bases). Per germline, CDR1 SGHRS and CDR2 YFSETQ. The CDR3 has 11 amino acids. The germline V and J ends were trimmed by 4 bases and 11 bases, with 11 bases remaining between them.

The CDR3 region is CASRPGGNTGELFF. In nucleotides, the CDR3 is TGTGCCAGCAGGCCAGGAGGGAACACCGGGGAGCTGTTTTTT. The rearrangement links TRBV3-1 (or the pseudogene TRBV3-2) to TRBJ2-2; D may be TRBD2 (5 bases). V lost 6 bases, J lost 1 base, and 9 bases lay in between. This CDR3 comprises 14 residues. Germline assignment: CDR1 LGHDT and CDR2 YNNKEL (reference sequence).

This chain links TRBV7-9 with TRBJ2-5; 7 bases align to TRBD1. The CDR3 length is 17 residues. With V trimmed by 4 bases and J by 1 base, 12 bases remained unmatched. Germline V lookup: CDR1 SEHNR, CDR2 FQNEAQ (reference sequence). The CDR3 region has the DNA TGTGCCAGCAGCTCCGCGGAGGCAGGGGGTTCCCAAGAGACCCAGTACTTC. Residues: CASSSAEAGGSQETQYF.

The V gene is TRBV30, the J gene TRBJ2-7; TRBD2 aligns across 9 bases. CDR1 is GTSNPN, CDR2 SVGIG, per germline (reference sequence). The CDR3 runs 13 residues. The V segment lost 1 base and the J segment 3 bases; nucleotides outside the gene matches: 1. This CDR3 is CAWSASGVYEQYF. In nucleotides, the CDR3 is TGTGCCTGGAGTGCTAGCGGGGTCTACGAGCAGTACTTC.

This CDR3 reads CASSHLGEGEGRANVLTF. The CDR3 nucleotides are TGTGCCAGCAGCCACCTCGGGGAAGGGGAGGGTCGAGCCAACGTCCTGACTTTC. The rearrangement links TRBV11-2 to TRBJ2-6; 7 bases match TRBD2. Germline loops: CDR1 SGHAT, CDR2 FQNNGV. This CDR3 is built from 18 residues. With V trimmed by 5 bases and J by 7 bases, 17 bases remained unmatched.

The V gene is TRBV28, the J gene TRBJ2-2, with 8 positions matching TRBD1. The CDR3 extends over 16 amino acids. Germline V gene lookup returns CDR1 MDHEN and CDR2 SYDVKM. V lost 7 bases to trimming and J lost 6 bases; unmatched junction nucleotides: 13. The CDR3 region has the DNA TGTGCCAGCACCTCCGTGAGGACAGGGTACGCCGGGGAGCTGTTTTTT. Translated: CASTSVRTGYAGELFF.

The genes are TRBV13 and TRBJ1-2; 8 nucleotides agree with TRBD1. This CDR3 is built from 14 residues. Germline V gene lookup returns CDR1 PRHDT and CDR2 FYEKMQ (reference sequence). After removal of 1 base from V and 5 bases from J, the junction contained 3 bases not matched to a gene. The CDR3 sequence: CASSLADRVYGYTF. The CDR3 bases are TGTGCCAGCAGCTTAGCGGACAGGGTTTATGGCTACACCTTC.

The V and J genes are TRBV11-2 and TRBJ2-2, with D unclear. Germline CDR1 reads SGHAT; CDR2 reads FQNNGV. Trimming took 1 base from V and 1 from J, leaving 10 bases between them. This CDR3 comprises 16 residues. CDR3 residues: CASSLASRRNTGELFF. The CDR3 region has the DNA TGTGCCAGCAGCTTAGCGAGTAGGAGGAACACCGGGGAGCTGTTTTTT.

The V call is TRBV19, the J call TRBJ2-5, with D perhaps matching TRBD2 (6 bases). Germline CDR1 is LNHDA and CDR2 is SQIVND (reference sequence). The germline V and J ends were trimmed by 7 bases and 2 bases, with 17 bases remaining between them. The CDR3 length is 15 residues. The CDR3 DNA follows: TGTGCCAGTACCCAAGGGGCGGGAAGGCAAGAGACCCAGTACTTC. It is translated as CASTQGAGRQETQYF.

The rearrangement links TRBV10-1 to TRBJ2-5; D call uncertain. The CDR3 length is 12 residues. The germline V gene has CDR1 WNHNN and CDR2 SYGVQD (reference sequence). V was clipped by 4 bases and J by 5 bases, with 8 bases between them. The CDR3 here is CASSGGRETQYF. In nucleotides, the CDR3 is TGCGCCAGCAGTGGAGGTAGGGAGACCCAGTACTTC.

The chain recombines TRBV29-1 with TRBJ1-2, with 12 nucleotides matching TRBD1. Germline CDR1 reads SQVTM; CDR2 reads ANQGSEA. CDR3 length equals 18 residues. Losses at the gene ends were 1 base for V and 7 bases for J; bases not matched to a gene: 16. CDR3 protein: CSVEGSTPGQGAFGGYTF. In nucleotides, the CDR3 is TGCAGCGTTGAAGGCTCGACGCCGGGACAGGGGGCGTTCGGTGGCTACACCTTC.

V gene TRBV28 combines with J gene TRBJ1-4; 8 bases map to TRBD1. CDR3 size: 15 residues. The germline V gene has CDR1 MDHEN and CDR2 SYDVKM. V dropped 5 bases and J dropped 8; count of bases not matched to a gene: 10. The CDR3 is CASSVPGQGQEKLFF. For the CDR3, the DNA is TGTGCCAGCAGTGTCCCCGGACAGGGCCAAGAAAAACTGTTTTTT.

This clone was seen more than once but under ten times. This chain joins TRBV14 and TRBJ1-3, with D possibly being TRBD1 (5 bases). There are 17 residues in the CDR3. V gave up 0 bases and J gave up 0 bases, with 12 bases separating them. Germline V gene data show CDR1 as SGHDN and CDR2 as FVKESK. The chain's CDR3 is CASSQEDGGYSGNTIYF. CDR3 nucleotides: TGTGCCAGCAGCCAAGAAGACGGGGGTTACTCTGGAAACACCATATATTTT.

The chain employs TRBV10-2 and TRBJ2-3; 10 bases agree with TRBD1. The V gene end was trimmed by 6 bases and the J gene end by 6 bases; junction bases not matched to a gene: 6. CDR3 length: 14 amino acids. Germline CDR1 and CDR2: WSHSY and SAAADI. CDR3 sequence reads: CASSWTGGLDTQYF. The CDR3, as DNA: TGCGCCAGCAGCTGGACAGGGGGGTTGGATACGCAGTATTTT.

The V gene is TRBV2, the J gene TRBJ1-5; TRBD1 matches 8 bases. With 1 base clipped from V and 6 bases from J, the junction kept 8 bases outside the gene matches. Germline V gene lookup returns CDR1 SNHLY and CDR2 FYNNEI. The CDR3 is 16 amino acids. For the CDR3, the DNA is TGTGCCAGCAGTGAAGGCGGACAGGGTTCGGTTCAGCCCCAGCATTTT. This translates into CASSEGGQGSVQPQHF. Variable domain in full (rest from reference TRBV2 and TRBJ1-5): EPEVTQTPSHQVTQMGQEVILRCVPISNHLYFYWYRQILGQKVEFLVSFYNNEISEKSEIFDDQFSVERPDGSNFTLKIRSTKLEDSAMYFCASSEGGQGSVQPQHFGDGTRLSIL.

The V call is TRBV10-3, the J call TRBJ2-5, with 9 bases matching TRBD1. Germline CDR1 ENHRY, CDR2 SYGVKD. CDR3 size: 14 residues. The ends lost 4 bases at V and 3 bases at J; junction bases unmatched: 3. The CDR3 DNA reads as TGTGCCATCAGTGGCGACAGGGGGAAAGAGACCCAGTACTTC. This codes for CAISGDRGKETQYF.

This chain joins TRBV7-9 and TRBJ1-6; unclear D gene. Germline lookup yields CDR1 SEHNR and CDR2 FQNEAQ (reference sequence). Trimming cost V 4 bases and J 13 bases, with 11 bases left between them. The CDR3 sequence is 12 residues long. In DNA, the CDR3 is TGTGCCAGCAGCTCCGGACTTACTCCCCTCCACTTT. This translates into CASSSGLTPLHF.

V gene TRBV7-8 combines with J gene TRBJ2-1; D is perhaps TRBD1 (5 bases). The CDR3 sequence is 18 residues long. With 1 base removed from V and 2 bases from J, the gap between germline ends came to 18 bases. Germline CDR1 is SGHVS and CDR2 is FQNEAQ. CDR3 coding DNA: TGTGCCAGCAGCTTAGTCTCGGCGAGGACATACGCCTACAATGAGCAGTTCTTC. Translating gives CASSLVSARTYAYNEQFF.

This chain links TRBV5-1 with TRBJ2-5; D remains ambiguous. V was shortened by 1 base and J by 1 base, with 8 bases between the two germline ends. Germline lookup yields CDR1 SGHRS and CDR2 YFSETQ. This CDR3 has 14 amino acids. CDR3 residues: CASSLQRSQETQYF. For the CDR3, the DNA is TGCGCCAGCAGCTTGCAAAGGAGCCAAGAGACCCAGTACTTC.

The CDR3 is CASTIRAYNEQFF. The CDR3 region has the DNA TGTGCCAGCACCATCAGGGCCTACAATGAGCAGTTCTTC. The chain uses TRBV11-2 and TRBJ2-1, with D possibly being TRBD1 (5 bases). The CDR3 totals 13 residues. CDR1 and CDR2 (germline): SGHAT, FQNNGV. Trimming removed 7 bases at V and 2 bases at J, with 9 bases between.

In this sample, this clone turned up once. The chain links TRBV7-3 to TRBJ2-5; D ambiguous. Trimming pared 4 bases from V and 7 bases from J, leaving 13 bases between. This CDR3 is 13 amino acids long. The germline V gene encodes CDR1 SGHTA and CDR2 FQGTGA. The chain's CDR3 is CASSSDWVGTQYF. The CDR3 coding sequence is TGTGCCAGCAGCTCCGACTGGGTTGGGACCCAGTACTTC.

This clone is medium-sized. The V gene is TRBV19, the J gene TRBJ2-7, with TRBD1 matching over 8 bases. CDR1 and CDR2 from the germline V gene are LNHDA and SQIVND (reference sequence). J lost 5 bases, V lost 3 bases, and 6 bases had no gene match. The CDR3 is 14 residues long. The CDR3 sequence is CASSMRTGFHEQYF. The DNA of the CDR3 is TGTGCCAGTAGTATGAGGACAGGGTTTCACGAGCAGTACTTC.

For the CDR3, the DNA is TGTGCCAGCAGTGATAATCCCCTACTAGCGGCCAACGTCCTGACTTTC. Translation: CASSDNPLLAANVLTF. This chain links TRBV6-1 with TRBJ2-6; TRBD2 is a possible D gene (6 bases). Germline V gene sequence: CDR1 MNHNS, CDR2 SASEGT. Deletions cut 3 bases from V and 6 bases from J, with 15 bases between. The CDR3 totals 16 residues.

V and J are TRBV28 and TRBJ1-1; the D gene is possibly TRBD1 (5 bases). The CDR3 runs 15 residues. CDR1 and CDR2 from the germline V gene are MDHEN and SYDVKM. V dropped 5 bases and J dropped 4 bases, with 17 bases sitting between them. DNA of the CDR3: TGTGCCAGCAGTAGGACGAAGGGGCTTGGCACTGAAGCTTTCTTT. Translation gives CASSRTKGLGTEAFF.